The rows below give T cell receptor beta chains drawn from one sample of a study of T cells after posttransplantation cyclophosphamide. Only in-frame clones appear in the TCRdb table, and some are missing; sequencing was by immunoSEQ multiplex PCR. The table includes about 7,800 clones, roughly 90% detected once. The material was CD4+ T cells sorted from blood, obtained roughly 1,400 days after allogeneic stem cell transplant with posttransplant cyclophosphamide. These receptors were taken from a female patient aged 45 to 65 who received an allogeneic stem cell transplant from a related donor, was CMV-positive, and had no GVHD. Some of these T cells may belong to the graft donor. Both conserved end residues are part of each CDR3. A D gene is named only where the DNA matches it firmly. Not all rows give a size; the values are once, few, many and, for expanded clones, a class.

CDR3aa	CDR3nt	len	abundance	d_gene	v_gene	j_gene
CASTQSGGSNSPLHF	TGTGCCAGCACCCAATCGGGGGGTAGCAATTCACCCCTCCACTTT	15	-	-	TRBV6-6	TRBJ1-6
CASRVRQHFSYEQYF	TGTGCCAGCAGGGTAAGACAGCATTTCTCCTACGAGCAGTACTTC	15	once	-	TRBV27	TRBJ2-7
CASSLRQTQETQYF	TGTGCCAGTAGTCTTCGACAGACCCAAGAGACCCAGTACTTC	14	-	-	TRBV19	TRBJ2-5
CASSPDHSGSTDTQYF	TGTGCCAGCAGCCCCGATCACAGCGGGAGTACAGATACGCAGTATTTT	16	-	TRBD2	TRBV7-6	TRBJ2-3
CASSLEGITGTEAFF	TGCGCCAGCAGCTTGGAGGGGATAACAGGGACTGAAGCTTTCTTT	15	once	-	TRBV5-1	TRBJ1-1
CASSSRRARVLHGYTF	TGTGCCAGCAGTTCCCGGCGGGCCCGGGTGCTCCATGGCTACACCTTC	16	-	-	TRBV27	TRBJ1-2
CASRGTSGRGELFF	TGTGCCAGCAGAGGGACTAGCGGGAGGGGGGAGCTGTTTTTT	14	-	TRBD2	TRBV6-5	TRBJ2-2
CASSLKYRGFSTDTQYF	TGTGCCAGCAGTTTAAAATACAGGGGGTTCAGCACAGATACGCAGTATTTT	17	-	TRBD1	TRBV28	TRBJ2-3
CASSGRDRATGELFF	TGTGCCAGCAGCGGCCGGGACAGGGCTACCGGGGAGCTGTTTTTT	15	-	TRBD1	TRBV5-4	TRBJ2-2
CASSFDWPTAEAFF	TGTGCCAGCAGCTTCGACTGGCCGACGGCTGAAGCTTTCTTT	14	-	-	TRBV7-8	TRBJ1-1
CASSSGTGNTEAFF	TGTGCCAGCAGCTCCGGGACAGGGAACACTGAAGCTTTCTTT	14	-	TRBD1	TRBV6-1	TRBJ1-1
CASSPTLAGGLTDTQYF	TGTGCCAGCTCACCAACACTAGCGGGAGGTCTAACAGATACGCAGTATTTT	17	-	TRBD2	TRBV18	TRBJ2-3
CASSVWESVGELFF	TGTGCCAGCAGCGTATGGGAGAGCGTGGGGGAGCTGTTTTTT	14	-	-	TRBV9	TRBJ2-2
CATGTGDTDTQYF	TGTGCCACCGGGACAGGGGACACAGATACGCAGTATTTT	13	-	TRBD1	TRBV15	TRBJ2-3
CASSLLGGTTDTQYF	TGCGCCAGCAGCCTTCTCGGCGGGACGACGGATACGCAGTATTTT	15	-	-	TRBV4-1	TRBJ2-3
CASSLRGGHSYNEQFF	TGTGCCAGTAGTCTTCGGGGGGGACACTCATACAATGAGCAGTTCTTC	16	-	TRBD2	TRBV19	TRBJ2-1
CASSLTDRAEKLFF	TGCGCCAGCAGCTTAACGGACAGGGCTGAAAAACTGTTTTTT	14	-	TRBD1	TRBV5-1	TRBJ1-4
CASSLEFRDREETQYF	TGCGCCAGCAGCTTGGAATTTCGAGACAGGGAAGAGACCCAGTACTTC	16	once	TRBD1	TRBV5-1	TRBJ2-5
CSASRGEGYTF	TGCAGTGCTAGTCGGGGGGAGGGCTACACCTTC	11	-	-	TRBV20-1	TRBJ1-2
CASSGGNNYGYTF	TGTGCCAGCAGTGGAGGGAATAACTATGGCTACACCTTC	13	-	-	TRBV2	TRBJ1-2
CASSVNLGGTDTQYF	TGTGCCAGCAGCGTAAATTTGGGGGGTACAGATACGCAGTATTTT	15	-	-	TRBV9	TRBJ2-3
CASSPEVADSLTDTQYF	TGCGCCAGCAGCCCAGAGGTAGCGGACTCCCTCACAGATACGCAGTATTTT	17	-	-	TRBV5-1	TRBJ2-3
CAISESRDSYGYTF	TGTGCCATCAGTGAGTCGAGAGACAGCTATGGCTACACCTTC	14	-	-	TRBV10-3	TRBJ1-2
CASSLGLAGAYNEQFF	TGTGCCAGCAGCTTAGGGCTAGCGGGAGCCTACAATGAGCAGTTCTTC	16	-	TRBD2	TRBV7-6	TRBJ2-1
CSALLAGVAYEQYF	TGCAGCGCTCTACTAGCGGGAGTCGCCTACGAGCAGTACTTC	14	-	TRBD2	TRBV29-1	TRBJ2-7
CASSFSGLAREQYF	TGTGCCAGCAGCTTCTCCGGACTAGCCCGCGAGCAGTACTTC	14	-	TRBD2	TRBV5-4	TRBJ2-7
CASSPRTSGRYNEQFF	TGTGCCAGCAGCCCGCGGACTAGCGGGAGGTACAATGAGCAGTTCTTC	16	-	TRBD2	TRBV7-3	TRBJ2-1
CASSSRTIQTRTQYF	TGTGCCAGCAGTTCTCGGACTATCCAAACCCGTACGCAGTATTTT	15	-	-	TRBV6-4	TRBJ2-3
CASSKRRTSGTWEQFF	TGTGCCAGCAGCAAAAGGCGGACTAGCGGGACCTGGGAGCAGTTCTTC	16	once	TRBD2	TRBV7-3	TRBJ2-1
CASSPSPGGPINEQFF	TGTGCCAGCAGCCCCAGTCCGGGAGGGCCGATTAATGAGCAGTTCTTC	16	-	TRBD2	TRBV11-2	TRBJ2-1
CASSFGDRQETQYF	TGTGCCAGCAGCTTCGGGGACAGGCAAGAGACCCAGTACTTC	14	-	TRBD1	TRBV5-4	TRBJ2-5
CASPTRTWGYEKLFF	TGTGCCAGCCCTACCCGGACATGGGGTTACGAAAAACTGTTTTTT	15	-	-	TRBV28	TRBJ1-4
CASGTQGRNEQFF	TGTGCCAGCGGAACACAGGGAAGGAATGAGCAGTTCTTC	13	-	-	TRBV25-1	TRBJ2-1
CASSSTAYNEQFF	TGCGCCAGCAGCTCGACAGCATACAATGAGCAGTTCTTC	13	-	-	TRBV5-1	TRBJ2-1
CASSVDRGEAFF	TGTGCCAGCAGCGTAGATAGGGGTGAAGCTTTCTTT	12	-	-	TRBV9	TRBJ1-1
CASYNEDEQFF	TGTGCCAGCTACAACGAAGATGAGCAGTTCTTC	11	once	-	TRBV6-5	TRBJ2-1
CAAWVGTGGYNEQFF	TGTGCCGCGTGGGTCGGGACAGGGGGTTACAATGAGCAGTTCTTC	15	-	TRBD1	TRBV6-6	TRBJ2-1
CASSQSRTSYGYTF	TGTGCCAGCAGCCAATCCAGAACCAGCTATGGCTACACCTTC	14	-	-	TRBV16	TRBJ1-2
CASSYSPYSTDTQYF	TGTGCCAGCAGCTACTCCCCGTATAGCACAGATACGCAGTATTTT	15	-	-	TRBV9	TRBJ2-3
CASSAGAGRARGDTQYF	TGTGCCAGCAGCGCCGGAGCGGGGAGGGCCCGAGGCGATACGCAGTATTTT	17	-	TRBD2	TRBV7-3	TRBJ2-3
CASSLQETQYF	TGTGCCAGCAGCCTTCAAGAGACCCAGTACTTC	11	once	-	TRBV7-9	TRBJ2-5